These 28 T cell receptor beta chains share one sample of origin, sequenced in a study of blood T cell repertoires in COVID-19. The data were produced by immunoSEQ multiplex PCR, yet TCRdb's version contains in-frame clones alone and is incomplete. The sample lists 200,000 to 250,000 clones, about 91% occurring once. Sequenced sample: PBMCs or T cells enriched from blood (not recorded which). These receptors originate from a woman between 50 and 59 years old with acute COVID-19.

The V gene is TRBV12-3 or TRBV12-4, the J gene TRBJ2-6; D unresolved. This CDR3 spans 13 amino acids. Trimming stripped 10 bases from V and 2 bases from J, with 9 bases between. The CDR3, as DNA: TGTGCCATCTACTTACCTGGGGCCAACGTCCTGACTTTC. This translates into CAIYLPGANVLTF.

The chain is built from TRBV30 and TRBJ2-1; 10 nucleotides match TRBD2. The junction had 7 bases not matched to a gene; V was cut back by 6 bases and J by 2 bases. The CDR3 loop spans 15 amino acids. The germline CDR1 and CDR2 sequences are GTSNPN and SVGIG (reference sequence). The CDR3 reads CACTQLAGPYNEQFF. The CDR3 DNA reads as TGTGCCTGCACCCAACTAGCGGGGCCCTACAATGAGCAGTTCTTC.

The V call is TRBV7-9, the J call TRBJ2-5; 7 bases are a match to TRBD2. The CDR3 consists of 14 residues. V lost 7 bases to trimming and J lost 1 base; unmatched junction nucleotides: 6. Germline V gives CDR1 SEHNR, CDR2 FQNEAQ (reference sequence). CDR3: CASIRSGTQETQYF. CDR3 sequence (DNA): TGTGCCAGCATCCGCAGCGGGACCCAAGAGACCCAGTACTTC.

In its sample, this clone was seen once. The CDR3 loop is CATGTDYGYTF. CDR3 nucleotide sequence: TGTGCCACCGGCACAGACTATGGCTACACCTTC. This chain connects TRBV24-1 to TRBJ1-2; D unresolved. The CDR3 loop spans 11 amino acids. Germline CDR1 reads KGHDR; CDR2 reads SFDVKD. Trimming removed 9 bases at V and 3 bases at J, with 7 bases between.

This sequence joins TRBV27 and TRBJ1-1; unclear D gene. This CDR3 contains 13 residues. Germline V CDR1 and CDR2: MNHEY, SMNVEV (reference sequence). The V gene lost 3 bases and the J gene lost 1 base, with 6 bases spanning the gap. The CDR3 DNA is TGTGCCAGCAGTTTTAACAGGAACACTGAAGCTTTCTTT. Its translation: CASSFNRNTEAFF.

The chain joins TRBV5-1 to TRBJ1-2; TRBD1 matches at 7 bases. In germline, CDR1 is SGHRS, CDR2 YFSETQ. V lost 4 bases to trimming and J lost 8 bases; unmatched junction nucleotides: 5. This CDR3 is 12 amino acids long. The chain's CDR3 is CASSVTGQGYTF. The CDR3 DNA follows: TGCGCCAGCAGCGTGACAGGGCAAGGCTACACCTTC.

The CDR3 DNA reads TGCAGTGCTAGTGCTAACGGGGCCAACGTCCTGACTTTC. Protein: CSASANGANVLTF. The chain has TRBV20-1 and TRBJ2-6; D gene uncertain. Trimming left V 3 bases short and J 4 bases short, with 7 bases between. From germline, CDR1 is DFQATT and CDR2 SNEGSKA (reference sequence). This CDR3 spans 13 amino acids.

The V gene is TRBV9, the J gene TRBJ1-6, with D possibly TRBD1 on 6 matching bases. Germline V gene sequence: CDR1 SGDLS, CDR2 YYNGEE. This CDR3 is 18 amino acids long. The V end lost 0 bases, the J end lost 9 bases, and 22 bases lay between the germline ends. CDR3 DNA sequence: TGTGCCAGCAGCGTAGTACCAACAGGGACAACTCTTAGTTCACCCCTCCACTTT. Amino acids: CASSVVPTGTTLSSPLHF.

This sequence joins TRBV7-3 and TRBJ2-3; the match to TRBD1 covers 7 bases. The CDR3 covers 14 residues. Germline V gene lookup returns CDR1 SGHTA and CDR2 FQGTGA. The V segment lost 6 bases and the J segment 4 bases; nucleotides outside the gene matches: 7. For the CDR3, the DNA is TGTGCCAGCAGTATGGGACAGAGGGCAGATACGCAGTATTTT. Translating it yields CASSMGQRADTQYF.

The chain recombines TRBV28 with TRBJ2-7; 10 bases are a match to TRBD1. The junction had 7 bases not matched to a gene; V was cut back by 5 bases and J by 3 bases. The CDR3 extends over 15 amino acids. From germline, CDR1 is MDHEN and CDR2 SYDVKM. Here the CDR3 reads CASSPSGQGVYEQYF. In nucleotides, the CDR3 is TGTGCCAGCAGTCCCTCTGGACAGGGGGTCTACGAGCAGTACTTC. The whole variable domain, remainder taken from reference TRBV28 and TRBJ2-7, is DVKVTQSSRYLVKRTGEKVFLECVQDMDHENMFWYRQDPGLGLRLIYFSYDVKMKEKGDIPEGYSVSREKKERFSLILESASTNQTSMYLCASSPSGQGVYEQYFGPGTRLTVT.

The chain employs TRBV7-3 and TRBJ2-2; TRBD1 agrees at 9 bases. This CDR3 is built from 18 residues. Germline V lookup: CDR1 SGHTA, CDR2 FQGTGA. V lost 3 bases and J lost 2; bases outside the gene matches: 10. This chain's CDR3 is CASSFYPLGQGNTGELFF. The CDR3 coding sequence is TGTGCCAGCAGCTTCTATCCTCTGGGACAGGGAAACACCGGGGAGCTGTTTTTT.

The chain links TRBV5-1 to TRBJ1-4; 9 bases fit TRBD1. CDR3 length: 15 amino acids. V trimming: 5 bases; J trimming: 7 bases; junction bases outside the gene matches: 9. Germline CDR1 SGHRS, CDR2 YFSETQ. The CDR3 protein is CASRTGQGLVEKLFF. CDR3 sequence (DNA): TGCGCCAGCAGAACCGGACAGGGGCTTGTTGAAAAACTGTTTTTT.

The V gene is TRBV19, the J gene TRBJ2-3; 8 positions match TRBD2. The CDR3 covers 17 residues. Germline V gives CDR1 LNHDA, CDR2 SQIVND (reference sequence). V trimming: 3 bases; J trimming: 5 bases; junction bases outside the gene matches: 13. CDR3 DNA: TGTGCCAGTAGTATCGAATCGGGAGGGCATGCGTTAGATACGCAGTATTTT. It translates to CASSIESGGHALDTQYF.

The chain links TRBV10-2 to TRBJ2-3, with D maybe TRBD2 (6 bases). The germline V and J ends were trimmed by 6 bases and 0 bases, with 10 bases remaining between them. The CDR3 runs 14 residues. CDR1 is WSHSY and CDR2 is SAAADI in the germline V gene. CDR3 amino acids: CASRQGTSTDTQYF. CDR3 DNA sequence: TGCGCCAGCAGACAAGGGACTAGCACAGATACGCAGTATTTT.

There are a few counts of this clone. The genes are TRBV5-1 and TRBJ2-2, with 9 bases aligning to TRBD1. The V gene's germline CDR1 is SGHRS and CDR2 YFSETQ. The CDR3 consists of 14 residues. The J segment lost 7 bases and the V segment lost 7 bases, leaving 8 bases of the junction unmatched. CDR3 sequence (DNA): TGCGCCAGCGGGAGACAGGGGGATGGCGGGGAGCTGTTTTTT. Encoded protein: CASGRQGDGGELFF.

The gene calls are TRBV30 and TRBJ2-7, with D possibly being TRBD2 (6 bases). Germline-derived CDR1 and CDR2 are GTSNPN and SVGIG (reference sequence). Trimming removed 4 bases at V and 6 bases at J, with 10 bases between. The CDR3 is made up of 11 amino acids. This CDR3 is CAWIREPEQYF. CDR3 DNA: TGTGCCTGGATTCGGGAGCCCGAGCAGTACTTC.

This clone was found once. The genes are TRBV10-3 and TRBJ2-7; D gene unclear. The CDR3 contains 16 residues. Trimming left V 10 bases short and J 0 bases short, with 22 bases between. Germline V lookup: CDR1 ENHRY, CDR2 SYGVKD. The chain's CDR3 is CATKRQPPHSSYEQYF. The CDR3 nucleotides are TGTGCCACGAAACGGCAGCCTCCCCACAGCTCCTACGAGCAGTACTTC.

The gene calls are TRBV7-3 and TRBJ2-3; 7 nucleotides align to TRBD2. The CDR3 loop spans 15 amino acids. With 4 bases clipped from V and 0 bases from J, the junction kept 4 bases outside the gene matches. CDR1 and CDR2 from the germline V gene are SGHTA and FQGTGA. Here the CDR3 reads CASSYFGRSTDTQYF. The CDR3 DNA reads TGTGCCAGCAGCTACTTCGGGAGGAGCACAGATACGCAGTATTTT.

This chain uses TRBV5-4 with TRBJ2-7, with 7 bases that match TRBD1. V dropped 2 bases and J dropped 0; count of bases not matched to a gene: 11. CDR3 length: 17 residues. The germline gives CDR1 SGHNT, CDR2 YYREEE (reference sequence). CDR3 loop: CASSFNPGQRYSYEQYF. For the CDR3, the DNA is TGTGCCAGCAGCTTCAATCCGGGACAGCGTTACTCCTACGAGCAGTACTTC.

The chain couples TRBV18 to TRBJ2-7; the match to TRBD2 covers 8 bases. CDR1 is KGHSH and CDR2 is LQKENI in the germline V gene. CDR3 length equals 13 residues. Trimming at V came to 5 bases and at J to 6 bases, leaving 6 bases not matched to a gene. CDR3 region: CASSYTGTSEQYF. The CDR3 bases are TGTGCCAGCTCATATACCGGGACTAGCGAGCAGTACTTC.

With respect to this clone: The junction departs from germline at one end; a sequencing error may be responsible. The CDR3 coding sequence is TGTGCCAGTAGTGAATACGGGAGTGTACGCGAGCAGTACTTC. It yields the protein CASSEYGSVREQYF. The chain recombines TRBV25-1 with TRBJ2-7, with D perhaps matching TRBD2 (6 bases). CDR3 size: 14 residues. Germline CDR1 is MGHDK and CDR2 is SYGVNS.

This clone was seen a few times. The CDR3 DNA reads TGTGCCAGCAGATTTATGGCGGGAGGGCATGGGAATGAGCAGTTCTTC. The encoded protein is CASRFMAGGHGNEQFF. The rearrangement links TRBV2 to TRBJ2-1; 9 bases are shared with TRBD2. This CDR3 contains 16 residues. Germline assignment: CDR1 SNHLY and CDR2 FYNNEI. The trim removed 6 bases at V and 7 bases at J, leaving 13 bases unmatched.

The genes are TRBV12-3 or TRBV12-4 and TRBJ1-4; no definite D call. The CDR3 runs 12 residues. The ends were cut back, 8 bases at V and 8 bases at J, with 12 bases in the middle. CDR3 coding DNA: TGTGCCAGCGGTGAAACGGGGGAAAAACTGTTTTTT. Translated, it gives CASGETGEKLFF.

The chain employs TRBV19 and TRBJ2-7; TRBD2 agrees at 9 bases. The V segment lost 1 base and the J segment 6 bases; nucleotides outside the gene matches: 7. This CDR3 is built from 15 residues. Germline V gene data show CDR1 as LNHDA and CDR2 as SQIVND (reference sequence). The CDR3 loop is CASSIAGLATAEQYF. Written as DNA, the CDR3 is TGTGCCAGTAGTATAGCGGGACTAGCTACCGCCGAGCAGTACTTC.

The V call is TRBV28, the J call TRBJ2-1; 8 bases map to TRBD1. The ends lost 7 bases at V and 4 bases at J; junction bases unmatched: 9. Germline CDR1 and CDR2: MDHEN and SYDVKM. The CDR3 totals 15 residues. The CDR3 sequence: CASTKGTGGYNEQFF. CDR3 sequence (DNA): TGTGCCAGCACTAAAGGGACAGGAGGTTACAATGAGCAGTTCTTC.

The table lists this clone with a count of one. This chain joins TRBV28 and TRBJ1-1; D unresolved. V lost 4 bases, J lost 7 bases, and 7 bases lay in between. The CDR3 runs 11 residues. CDR1 and CDR2 from the germline V gene are MDHEN and SYDVKM. The CDR3 loop reads CASSSPVEAFF. DNA for the CDR3: TGTGCCAGCAGTTCTCCGGTTGAAGCTTTCTTT.

This rearrangement joins TRBV11-2 to TRBJ2-2, with D perhaps TRBD1 (5 bases). Trimming cost V 5 bases and J 2 bases, with 15 bases left between them. The CDR3 covers 16 residues. Germline CDR1 and CDR2: SGHAT and FQNNGV. The DNA for the CDR3 is TGTGCCAGCAGCCCTCGGTGGGGCAGTAACACCGGGGAGCTGTTTTTT. Residues: CASSPRWGSNTGELFF.

The V call is TRBV5-5, the J call TRBJ2-5, with D tentatively TRBD1 (5 bases). CDR1 is SGHKS and CDR2 is YYEKEE in the germline V gene (reference sequence). The CDR3 has 14 residues. V lost 4 bases and J 5 bases, leaving 15 bases between the germline ends. The CDR3 DNA is TGTGCCAGCAGCCGAGTAGGGGAATTGGAGACCCAGTACTTC. It translates to CASSRVGELETQYF.